The clone carrying this T cell receptor beta chain was observed a single time. What it binds is unknown. 60 Vbeta and 13 Jbeta primers were used in PCR. Clones were sequenced by immunoSEQ multiplex PCR, and TCRdb holds only the in-frame ones, with some missing. Of more than 95,000 clones detected, approximately 79% appear once; the ten largest clones hold approximately 6.3%. These data are taken from a study of cytomegalovirus exposure and HLA in healthy donors. As for the study in general: A prior study identified over 100 million unique TCR beta sequences from some 180 million T cells.

Findings and limits, study-wide: A list of about 160 TCR beta chains associated with cytomegalovirus was given. Later on, a genetic analysis was performed. It linked a missense variant in DCLRE1C with V- and J-gene trimming of TCR beta.

Trimming removed 2 bases at V and 5 bases at J, with 9 bases between. Per germline, CDR1 LGHNA and CDR2 YSLEER. The CDR3 extends over 14 amino acids. Sequencing was performed on PBMCs. The sequence was obtained from a man aged 55 to 70 in good health and CMV-seropositive. The chain links TRBV4-3 to TRBJ2-2, with a weak D call TRBD2 (5 bases). CDR3 sequence (DNA): TGCGCCAGCAGCCAAAACCGAGGGACCGGGGAGCTGTTTTTT. Translation gives CASSQNRGTGELFF.